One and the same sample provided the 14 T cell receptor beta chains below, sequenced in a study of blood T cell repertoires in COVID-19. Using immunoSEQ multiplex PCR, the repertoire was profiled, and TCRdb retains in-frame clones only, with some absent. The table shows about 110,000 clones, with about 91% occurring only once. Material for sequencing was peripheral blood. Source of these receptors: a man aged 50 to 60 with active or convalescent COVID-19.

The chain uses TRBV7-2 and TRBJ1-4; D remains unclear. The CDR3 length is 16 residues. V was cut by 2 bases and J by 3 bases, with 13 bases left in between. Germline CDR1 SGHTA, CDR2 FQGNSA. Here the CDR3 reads CASSLWLEKANEKLFF. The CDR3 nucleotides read TGTGCCAGCAGCTTATGGTTGGAGAAGGCTAATGAAAAACTGTTTTTT.

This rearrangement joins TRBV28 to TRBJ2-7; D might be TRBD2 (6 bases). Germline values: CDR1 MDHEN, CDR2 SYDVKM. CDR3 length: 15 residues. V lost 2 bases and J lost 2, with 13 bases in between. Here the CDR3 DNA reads TGTGCCAGCAGTTTAGGTACGGGAGTACCCTACGAGCAGTACTTC. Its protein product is CASSLGTGVPYEQYF. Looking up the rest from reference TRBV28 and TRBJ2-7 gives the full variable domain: DVKVTQSSRYLVKRTGEKVFLECVQDMDHENMFWYRQDPGLGLRLIYFSYDVKMKEKGDIPEGYSVSREKKERFSLILESASTNQTSMYLCASSLGTGVPYEQYFGPGTRLTVT.

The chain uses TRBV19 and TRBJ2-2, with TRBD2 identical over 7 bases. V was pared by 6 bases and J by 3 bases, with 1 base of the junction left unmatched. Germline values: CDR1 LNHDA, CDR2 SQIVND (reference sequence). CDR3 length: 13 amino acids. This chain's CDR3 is CASRREDTGELFF. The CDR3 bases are TGTGCCAGTAGACGGGAGGACACCGGGGAGCTGTTTTTT. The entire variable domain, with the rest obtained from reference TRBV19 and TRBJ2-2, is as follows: DGGITQSPKYLFRKEGQNVTLSCEQNLNHDAMYWYRQDPGQGLRLIYYSQIVNDFQKGDIAEGYSVSREKKESFPLTVTSAQKNPTAFYLCASRREDTGELFFGEGSRLTVL.

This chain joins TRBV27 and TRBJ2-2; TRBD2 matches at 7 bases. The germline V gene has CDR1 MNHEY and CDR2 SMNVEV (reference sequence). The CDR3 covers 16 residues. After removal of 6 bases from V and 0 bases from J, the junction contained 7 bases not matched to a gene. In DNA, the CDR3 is TGTGCCAGCAGCCCAGCGGGAAGACCGAACACCGGGGAGCTGTTTTTT. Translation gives CASSPAGRPNTGELFF.

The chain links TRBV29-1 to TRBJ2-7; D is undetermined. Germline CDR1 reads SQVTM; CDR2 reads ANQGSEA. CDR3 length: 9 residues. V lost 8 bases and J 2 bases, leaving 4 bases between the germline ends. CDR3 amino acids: CSTAYEQYF. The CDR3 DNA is TGCAGCACAGCCTACGAGCAGTACTTC.

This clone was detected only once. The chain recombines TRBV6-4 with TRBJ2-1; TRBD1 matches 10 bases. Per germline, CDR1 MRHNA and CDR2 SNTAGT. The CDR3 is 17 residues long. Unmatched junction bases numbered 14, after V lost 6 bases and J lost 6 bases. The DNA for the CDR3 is TGTGCCAGCAGCGACCTTACTCGACAGGGGGCCGGCAATGAGCAGTTCTTC. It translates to CASSDLTRQGAGNEQFF.

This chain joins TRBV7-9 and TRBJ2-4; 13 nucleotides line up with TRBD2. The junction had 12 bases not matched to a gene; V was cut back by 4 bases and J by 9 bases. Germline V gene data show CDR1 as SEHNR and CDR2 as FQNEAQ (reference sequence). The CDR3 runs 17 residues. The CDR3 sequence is CASSSGLAGVSRGIQYF. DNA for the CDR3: TGTGCCAGCAGCTCCGGACTAGCGGGAGTATCCCGCGGCATTCAGTACTTC.

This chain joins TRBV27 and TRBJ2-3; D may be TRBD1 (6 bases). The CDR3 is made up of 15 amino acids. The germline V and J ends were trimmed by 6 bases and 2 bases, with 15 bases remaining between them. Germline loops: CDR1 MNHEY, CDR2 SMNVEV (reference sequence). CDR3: CASSWSGGPTDTQYF. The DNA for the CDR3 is TGTGCCAGCAGCTGGAGTGGGGGCCCCACAGATACGCAGTATTTT.

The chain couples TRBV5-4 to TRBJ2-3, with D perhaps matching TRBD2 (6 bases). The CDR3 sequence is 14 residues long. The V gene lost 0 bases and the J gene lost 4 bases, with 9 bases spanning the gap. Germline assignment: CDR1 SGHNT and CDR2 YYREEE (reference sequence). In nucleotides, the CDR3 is TGTGCCAGCAGCTTGGGGCGGGGCCCAGATACGCAGTATTTT. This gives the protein CASSLGRGPDTQYF.

The CDR3 reads CASSLPPPGGEQYF. As DNA, the CDR3 is TGTGCCAGCAGCCTCCCTCCCCCCGGGGGCGAGCAGTACTTC. The chain carries TRBV3-1 (or the pseudogene TRBV3-2) and TRBJ2-7; D is possibly TRBD2 (6 bases). The V and J ends lost 4 bases and 6 bases respectively, with 16 bases between them. Germline V gene lookup returns CDR1 LGHDT and CDR2 YNNKEL (reference sequence). CDR3 length: 14 amino acids.

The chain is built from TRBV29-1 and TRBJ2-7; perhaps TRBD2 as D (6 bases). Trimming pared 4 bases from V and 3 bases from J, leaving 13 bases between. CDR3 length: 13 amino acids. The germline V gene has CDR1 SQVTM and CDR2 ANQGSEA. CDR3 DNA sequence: TGCAGCGTTGCAGAGGACTACAACTACGAGCAGTACTTC. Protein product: CSVAEDYNYEQYF.

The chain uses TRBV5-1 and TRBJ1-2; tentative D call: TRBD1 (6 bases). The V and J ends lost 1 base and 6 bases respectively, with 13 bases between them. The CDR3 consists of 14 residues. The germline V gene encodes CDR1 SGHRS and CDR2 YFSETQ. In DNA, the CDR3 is TGCGCCAGCAGCTTGTCGCAGGGGATTCATGGCTACACCTTC. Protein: CASSLSQGIHGYTF.

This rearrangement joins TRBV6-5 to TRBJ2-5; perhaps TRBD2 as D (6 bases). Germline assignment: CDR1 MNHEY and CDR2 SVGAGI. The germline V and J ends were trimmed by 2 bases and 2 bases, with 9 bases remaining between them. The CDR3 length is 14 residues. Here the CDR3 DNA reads TGTGCCAGCAGTTACCTGACTAGTCAAGAGACCCAGTACTTC. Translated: CASSYLTSQETQYF.

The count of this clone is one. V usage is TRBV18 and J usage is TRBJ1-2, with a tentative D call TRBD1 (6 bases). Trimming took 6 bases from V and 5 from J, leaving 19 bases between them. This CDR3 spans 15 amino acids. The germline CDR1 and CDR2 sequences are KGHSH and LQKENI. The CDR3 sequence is CASSLTGPSQYGYTF. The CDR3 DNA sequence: TGTGCCAGCTCCCTAACAGGGCCCTCCCAATATGGCTACACCTTC.